This is a list of T cell receptor beta chains from one sample in a study of blood T cells in healthy people across ages. Each CDR3 protein gets one entry after TCRdb re-called the 5' RACE reads with MiXCR. Of 1.5 million to 2 million distinct CDR3 sequences in the sample, 30% to 40% were seen once. Sequenced sample: blood. The receptors come from a woman aged 30 to 39 in good health. Both conserved end residues are part of each CDR3. A D gene is named only where the DNA matches it firmly. Clone size is not always given. Where it is, it says once, few, many or a class for expanded clones.

V gene	D gene	CDR3 length	J gene	clone size	CDR3 DNA	CDR3 protein
TRBV20-1	.	12	TRBJ1-6	.	TGCAGTGCGAGTTGGGTGAATTCACCCCTCCACTTT	CSASWVNSPLHF
TRBV20-1	TRBD2	17	TRBJ2-1	.	TGCAGTGCTAGAGATTCCCCAGGACTAGCGGGAGGCAATGAGCAGTTCTTC	CSARDSPGLAGGNEQFF
TRBV3-1	.	12	TRBJ2-1	few	TGTGCCAGCAGCCAAGTGTCGGAGATACAGTTCTTC	CASSQVSEIQFF
TRBV7-8	TRBD1	17	TRBJ2-7	.	TGTGCCAGCAGTGGCAGAGTCGAGCAACAGGGGGAGGACGAGCAGTACTTC	CASSGRVEQQGEDEQYF
TRBV30	.	14	TRBJ2-7	.	TGTGCCTGGAGCGCCGTTAGACGGAGTTACGAGCAGTACTTC	CAWSAVRRSYEQYF
TRBV13	TRBD2	23	TRBJ2-3	.	TGTGCCAGCAGCTTACTCTCCTTCCCGGGACTAGCGGGAGTTTCTGCTAGCACAGATACGCAGTATTTT	CASSLLSFPGLAGVSASTDTQYF
TRBV10-3	TRBD1	15	TRBJ1-2	.	TGTGCCACCAGTGAGTCGGGACAGGGTTTCAGTGGCTACACCTTC	CATSESGQGFSGYTF
TRBV2	.	15	TRBJ2-3	few	TGTGCCAGCCGCCGATCGGGAGTAGAGACAGATACGCAGTATTTT	CASRRSGVETDTQYF
TRBV5-1	TRBD1	16	TRBJ2-3	.	TGCGCCAGCAGCTCCGGACAGGGGAGGCGCACAGATACGCAGTATTTT	CASSSGQGRRTDTQYF
TRBV5-1	.	16	TRBJ2-5	.	TGCGCCAGCAGCCCCAGGGGCCCTTCGTACCAAGAGACCCAGTACTTC	CASSPRGPSYQETQYF
TRBV19	.	14	TRBJ1-2	.	TGTGCCAGTAGTATAAGCCCGACGGACGATGGCTACACCTTC	CASSISPTDDGYTF
TRBV12-3/TRBV12-4	.	12	TRBJ2-1	few	TGTGCCAGCAGGGCCGGGGGAACCGAGCAGTTCTTC	CASRAGGTEQFF
TRBV12-3/TRBV12-4	.	13	TRBJ2-3	.	TGTGCCAGCAGGCTGTCGGCGGTTCATACGCAGTATTTT	CASRLSAVHTQYF
TRBV27	.	12	TRBJ2-5	.	TGTGCCAGCAGTCCAAATATGGAGACCCAGTACTTC	CASSPNMETQYF
TRBV6-1	.	10	TRBJ2-1	.	TGTGCCAGCTCCAGCGGAACGCAGTTCTTC	CASSSGTQFF
TRBV5-1	.	17	TRBJ1-2	.	TGCGCCAGCAGCTTGTACCCGGGAGGCATCTCTAACTATGGCTACACCTTC	CASSLYPGGISNYGYTF
TRBV28	TRBD2	17	TRBJ2-1	few	TGTGCCAGCAGTCCATATGCCGGGGGGGGATTCAAGGGGGAGCAGTTCTTC	CASSPYAGGGFKGEQFF
TRBV12-5	TRBD2	19	TRBJ2-1	few	TGTGCTAGTGGTTTGGTACGGTTTGGAAAGACTAGCGGGACAGGTGAGCAGTTCTTC	CASGLVRFGKTSGTGEQFF
TRBV7-9	TRBD1	15	TRBJ2-5	.	TGTGCCAGCAGCTTATTGGGACAGGAACAAGAGACCCAGTACTTC	CASSLLGQEQETQYF
TRBV5-5	TRBD1	15	TRBJ1-2	few	TGTGCCAGCAGCTTGTTCGGGACAGGGGATGGCGGCTACACCTTC	CASSLFGTGDGGYTF
TRBV6-1	.	14	TRBJ2-7	few	TGTGCCACGGGGACCGGGACATCCTTATACGAGCAGTACTTC	CATGTGTSLYEQYF
TRBV6-2/TRBV6-3	.	14	TRBJ1-1	.	TGTGCCAGCAGTGGGGACGGGGGGAACACTGAAGCTTTCTTT	CASSGDGGNTEAFF
TRBV27	TRBD2	14	TRBJ2-7	.	TGTGCCGGCAGTTCTAGCGGGAGTTCCTACGAGCAGTACTTC	CAGSSSGSSYEQYF
TRBV6-5	.	13	TRBJ2-3	.	TGTGCCAGCAGTAAGAGCGGGTCAGATACGCAGTATTTT	CASSKSGSDTQYF
TRBV5-1	.	15	TRBJ2-5	.	TGCGCCAGCAGCTTGGGAAGCAAGTACCAAGAGACCCAGTACTTC	CASSLGSKYQETQYF
TRBV12-5	TRBD1	13	TRBJ2-3	.	TGTGCTAGTGGTTTGACAGGGGGAGATACGCAGTATTTT	CASGLTGGDTQYF
TRBV5-1	.	13	TRBJ2-5	.	TGCGCCAGCAGCCTGGCACTAGACCCGACCCAGTACTTC	CASSLALDPTQYF
TRBV6-5	TRBD1	14	TRBJ1-6	few	TGTGCCAGCAGCCGGACAGGGTCTAATTCACCCCTCCACTTT	CASSRTGSNSPLHF